These T cell receptor beta chains were read from a single sample in a study of cytomegalovirus exposure and HLA in healthy donors. TCRdb's table, derived via immunoSEQ multiplex PCR, lists solely in-frame clones and lacks some. The profile shows 150,000 to 200,000 clones, about four fifths of them singletons. The sequenced sample consisted of PBMCs. The receptors stem from a man between 18 and 29 years old in good health and CMV-seronegative. Both conserved end residues are trimmed from each CDR3. D genes are given only for firm matches.

v_call d_call cdr3_aa
TRBV27 . ASSSWSSGDTGELF
TRBV11-3 . ASSLVRNNEQF
TRBV27 . ASSPRHRTDTQY
TRBV7-3 TRBD2 ASSRVASGTYEQY
TRBV28 TRBD1 ASSPQLGQGGNQPQH
TRBV7-9 . ASSLVGTDTQY
TRBV6-5 . ATYYQLTEAF
TRBV6-5 TRBD1 ASSYVAGTGGGEQY
TRBV5-4 TRBD1 ASSFRQGGNSPLH
TRBV4-3 TRBD1 ASSQSGQGNYEQY
TRBV5-1 . ASSFRGNTGELF
TRBV21-1 . ASSKAEQECNQPQH
TRBV29-1 . SVDTTDTEAF
TRBV18 . ASSPLQGTGNTIY
TRBV7-9 TRBD1 ASSSTGGSYEQY
TRBV6-5 TRBD1 ATSDRPNTEAF
TRBV19 TRBD1 ASRATGDYGYT
TRBV5-6 . ASSQGGGQPQH
TRBV30 TRBD1 AWGQGIYQPQH
TRBV5-1 TRBD1 ASRDRGLEKLF
TRBV11-2 . ASSFQGFYEQY
TRBV7-2 . ASSFAVNYGYT
TRBV30 . AWSQSGVPQPQH
TRBV18 . ASSPPSGELRGTPLH
TRBV5-5 . ASSLEQVFSYEQY
TRBV7-2 . ASSYGTTYEQY
TRBV2 TRBD1 ASSYRDRRAYEQY
TRBV13 TRBD1 ASSLPTGGSYEQY
TRBV6-1 TRBD1 ASSGGGEGGNQPQH
TRBV27 TRBD1 ASSPRTGWDIQY
TRBV7-9 . ASSFPKRMRTEAF
TRBV28 TRBD1 ASSLGQGIQETQY
TRBV2 . ASVSYGYT
TRBV7-3 . ASSLNRNTGELF
TRBV27 . ASSLFEGYGYT
TRBV28 . ASSFLRSSDTQY
TRBV5-1 . ASRAGHSYEQY
TRBV6-4 TRBD1 ASSRRQGLYNEQF
TRBV4-3 TRBD2 ASSQTIGLAGDNEQF
TRBV28 . ASFGSGYLKVYEQY
TRBV7-9 TRBD1 ASSLPGGQGRNGYT
TRBV9 . ASSVDAGPGGEQY
TRBV6-6 TRBD2 ASSYAPGLHEDEQF
TRBV29-1 . SVDQGAGETQY
TRBV18 . ASSPGTGYTDTQY
TRBV5-6 TRBD2 ASSLFSGYSYEQY
TRBV19 TRBD2 ASSMRPSGRISGANVLT
TRBV27 . ATSRGDEQY
TRBV19 . ASSMLEWSEQF
TRBV9 . ASSPEGGRVDTQY
TRBV7-2 . ASRYQGNTGELF
TRBV30 TRBD2 AWSVLAGGWPDEQF
TRBV7-9 . ASSLASPGELF